This TCR beta chain appears in the sequencing data of a study of radiation and T cells in renal cell carcinoma. Study results and limitations: Pretreatment tumor biopsies were lacking, so baseline clonotypes are unknown. In blood, top tumor clones expanded by 2 weeks, shrinking by 4.

About this clone itself: Its antigen is as yet unknown.

As for time point: baseline pretreatment blood. Treatment: 15 Gy SBRT to primary tumor, nephrectomy 4 weeks later. Serial blood draws occurred at baseline and 2 and 4 weeks post-SBRT. Here immunoSEQ multiplex PCR was the method, and the copy in TCRdb shows in-frame clones only, minus some. This table has 85,000 to 100,000 clones, around nine tenths appearing once. From germline, CDR1 is SGHTA and CDR2 FQGTGA. The CDR3 extends over 13 amino acids. V was cut by 5 bases and J by 5 bases, with 12 bases left in between. The receptor comes from a man aged 50 or older with renal cell carcinoma. Sequenced here: blood, sampled from a patient whose treatment included radiotherapy and nephrectomy. The chain joins TRBV7-3 to TRBJ1-2, with D uncertain. For the CDR3, the DNA is TGTGCCAGCAGCCCAGACGGATCATATGGCTACACCTTC. Protein sequence: CASSPDGSYGYTF. Supplemented by reference TRBV7-3 and TRBJ1-2, the full variable domain reads GAGVSQTPSNKVTEKGKYVELRCDPISGHTALYWYRQSLGQGPEFLIYFQGTGAADDSGLPNDRFFAVRPEGSVSTLKIQRTERGDSAVYLCASSPDGSYGYTFGSGTRLTVV.